Listed below are T cell receptor beta chains from one sample, sequenced in a study of beta chain features in type 1 diabetes. Using immunoSEQ multiplex PCR, the repertoire was profiled, and TCRdb retains in-frame clones only, with some absent. This table has about 710,000 clones, around 15% appearing once. Sequenced input: naive CD4+ T cells from blood. Receptors were obtained from a man between 18 and 29 years old with type 1 diabetes. CDR3s include the opening cysteine and the closing phenylalanine or tryptophan. D genes are given only for firm matches. A row's size may be missing; if present it is once, few, many or a size class.

.	TRBV6-6	TRBJ1-1	.	TGTGCCAGCAGTCAGGGGATCATGAACACTGAAGCTTTCTTT	CASSQGIMNTEAFF
.	TRBV6-5	TRBJ2-1	TRBD2	TGTGCCAGCAGTTACTCTACCGGACTAGGCCACAATGAGCAGTTCTTC	CASSYSTGLGHNEQFF
few	TRBV18	TRBJ2-2	TRBD1	TGTGCCAGCTCACCCCCAGACAGGGACACCGGGGAGCTGTTTTTT	CASSPPDRDTGELFF
.	TRBV23-1	TRBJ1-1	TRBD1	TGCGCCAGCAGTCGGAACCCGGGACAGGGGGCTTTTGAAGCTTTCTTT	CASSRNPGQGAFEAFF
.	TRBV6-5	TRBJ1-5	.	TGTGCCAGCAGTTACACGAGCAATCAGCCCCAGCATTTT	CASSYTSNQPQHF
few	TRBV11-2	TRBJ2-3	.	TGTGCCAGCAGCCGGGACTTCGCCCCAGATACGCAGTATTTT	CASSRDFAPDTQYF
.	TRBV13	TRBJ2-3	.	TGTGCCAGCAGCTTGGTTCGCACAGATACGCAGTATTTT	CASSLVRTDTQYF
few	TRBV18	TRBJ1-3	.	TGTGCCAGCTCACCACCGGGCGGAAACACCATATATTTT	CASSPPGGNTIYF
.	TRBV6-5	TRBJ1-2	.	TGTGCCAGCAGCGCCAAACAGGCCTACTATGGCTACACCTTC	CASSAKQAYYGYTF
.	TRBV9	TRBJ2-1	TRBD2	TGTGCCAGCAGCGTGGGGACTAGCGGGGGTGAGCAGTTCTTC	CASSVGTSGGEQFF
.	TRBV15	TRBJ2-1	.	TGTGCCACCAGCAGATCCCGGGCCTGGAGCTCCTACAATGAGCAGTTCTTC	CATSRSRAWSSYNEQFF
few	TRBV30	TRBJ2-5	TRBD2	TGTGCCTGGAGTGTAGCGTCTAGCGGGGCCCACGGGGAGACCCAGTACTTC	CAWSVASSGAHGETQYF
few	TRBV19	TRBJ1-1	.	TGTGCCAGTGGTCAGCGGTCGGGAGAAGCTTTCTTT	CASGQRSGEAFF
.	TRBV12-5	TRBJ2-2	.	TGTGCTAGTGGTCCTGGGAAGACCGGGGAGCTGTTTTTT	CASGPGKTGELFF
.	TRBV28	TRBJ2-3	TRBD2	TGTGCCGGGAGAAGCGGGGGGGCCGGGACAGATACGCAGTATTTT	CAGRSGGAGTDTQYF
few	TRBV19	TRBJ2-3	.	TGTGCCAGTAGCCTGACGCTGGATACGCAGTATTTT	CASSLTLDTQYF
.	TRBV9	TRBJ1-2	.	TGTGCCAGCAGCGTAGATCAGGGAACCTATGGCTACACCTTC	CASSVDQGTYGYTF
.	TRBV30	TRBJ2-3	.	TGTGCCTGGAGTTGGGAACAGCTTCTCACAGATACGCAGTATTTT	CAWSWEQLLTDTQYF
few	TRBV4-1	TRBJ1-1	.	TGCGCCAGCAGCCAAGAGGGTTTCCCGAACACTGAAGCTTTCTTT	CASSQEGFPNTEAFF
.	TRBV7-9	TRBJ2-1	.	TGTGCCAGCAGCTTACGACTAGGGGGATACAATGAGCAGTTCTTC	CASSLRLGGYNEQFF
.	TRBV29-1	TRBJ2-7	.	TGCAGCGTTGTGAAGCCCCAGAGCGAGCAGTACTTC	CSVVKPQSEQYF
.	TRBV4-1	TRBJ2-7	TRBD1	TGCGCCAGCAGCCTCTGGGACAGGGTGTCCTACGAGCAGTACTTC	CASSLWDRVSYEQYF
few	TRBV11-2	TRBJ2-1	.	TGTGCCAGCAGCCCCCGGACAGCGTATAACTACAATGAGCAGTTCTTC	CASSPRTAYNYNEQFF
.	TRBV25-1	TRBJ2-2	.	TGTGCCAGCAGTTTACCGGGACACCCGAGAACCGGGGAGCTGTTTTTT	CASSLPGHPRTGELFF
.	TRBV30	TRBJ2-5	.	TGTGCCTGGAGTGTACAAGGTTGGGGTATCCAAGAGACCCAGTACTTC	CAWSVQGWGIQETQYF
few	TRBV7-2	TRBJ2-3	.	TGTGCCAGCAGCTCCCCTGGGCGTGGGGCCACGCAGTATTTT	CASSSPGRGATQYF
.	TRBV5-8	TRBJ2-7	.	TGTGCCAGCAGCTTTGTCCACGAGCAGTACTTC	CASSFVHEQYF
few	TRBV2	TRBJ2-2	.	TGTGCCAGCAGTGTGAGATCGCCGGGCACCGGGGAGCTGTTTTTT	CASSVRSPGTGELFF
.	TRBV4-3	TRBJ1-4	.	TGCGCCAGCAGCCAAGATCGCGAGGGGTTCAATGAAAAACTGTTTTTT	CASSQDREGFNEKLFF
few	TRBV9	TRBJ1-6	.	TGTGCCAGCGGTCCCGGACAGCTCCATTCACCCCTCCACTTT	CASGPGQLHSPLHF
.	TRBV5-1	TRBJ2-1	.	TGCGCCAGCAGCTTGCAACAGGGCTCCTACAATGAGCAGTTCTTC	CASSLQQGSYNEQFF
.	TRBV6-5	TRBJ2-5	.	TGTGCCTCGGGGCACAACTTAGGAGCCCAAGAGACCCAGTACTTC	CASGHNLGAQETQYF
few	TRBV9	TRBJ2-4	.	TGTGCCAGCAGCGTAAGGCCAGGGGAAGAGGCCAAAAACATTCAGTACTTC	CASSVRPGEEAKNIQYF
.	TRBV28	TRBJ2-7	TRBD2	TGTGCCAGCAGTCTTCCGGGACTAGCATACGAGCAGTACTTC	CASSLPGLAYEQYF
few	TRBV29-1	TRBJ2-7	TRBD1	TGCAGCGTTGTCGGGGCAGGGGGCGAAAAGTTTTACGAGCAGTACTTC	CSVVGAGGEKFYEQYF
few	TRBV27	TRBJ1-5	.	TGTGCCAGCAGTTCTAGGAGGGGCAATCAGCCCCAGCATTTT	CASSSRRGNQPQHF
few	TRBV2	TRBJ1-5	.	TGTGCCAGCAGTGAATACCTGGTGGCTCAGCCCCAGCATTTT	CASSEYLVAQPQHF
.	TRBV9	TRBJ2-2	TRBD2	TGTGCCAGCAGCGTAGCTAGCGGGAGCCCCGGGGAGCTGTTTTTT	CASSVASGSPGELFF
once	TRBV27	TRBJ1-1	.	TGTGCCAGCAGCGGGTCGTTGAACACTGAAGCTTTCTTT	CASSGSLNTEAFF
.	TRBV5-6	TRBJ1-2	TRBD1	TGTGCCAGCAGCCAGGGACAGGGTTACGGCTACACCTTC	CASSQGQGYGYTF
.	TRBV5-6	TRBJ2-4	.	TGTGCCAGCAGCTTGGCCGGGGCAAACATTCAGTACTTC	CASSLAGANIQYF
.	TRBV5-1	TRBJ2-1	.	TGCGCCACTACCGGGGACAATGAGCAGTTCTTC	CATTGDNEQFF
few	TRBV18	TRBJ2-7	.	TGTGCCAGCTCACCACTTGGTGGGGTCTCCTACGAGCAGTACTTC	CASSPLGGVSYEQYF
few	TRBV21-1	TRBJ1-2	.	TGTGCCAGCAGCAACATCGTAGGCGTAAACTATGGCTACACCTTC	CASSNIVGVNYGYTF
.	TRBV4-2	TRBJ1-6	TRBD1	TGTGCCAGCAGCCAACGAGGGGGCGTTCGGCCCCTCCACTTT	CASSQRGGVRPLHF
few	TRBV25-1	TRBJ1-2	.	TGTGCCAGCCAGCAGGTGGGAATGGACTATGGCTACACCTTC	CASQQVGMDYGYTF
.	TRBV27	TRBJ2-3	TRBD2	TGTGCCAGCAGTTTATGGAGAGGACTAGCGGGAGGTGTGAGTATGTTCGCAGATACGCAGTATTTT	CASSLWRGLAGGVSMFADTQYF
.	TRBV7-9	TRBJ1-4	.	TGTGCCAGCACCCAAGGACAGCTTAATGAAAAACTGTTTTTT	CASTQGQLNEKLFF